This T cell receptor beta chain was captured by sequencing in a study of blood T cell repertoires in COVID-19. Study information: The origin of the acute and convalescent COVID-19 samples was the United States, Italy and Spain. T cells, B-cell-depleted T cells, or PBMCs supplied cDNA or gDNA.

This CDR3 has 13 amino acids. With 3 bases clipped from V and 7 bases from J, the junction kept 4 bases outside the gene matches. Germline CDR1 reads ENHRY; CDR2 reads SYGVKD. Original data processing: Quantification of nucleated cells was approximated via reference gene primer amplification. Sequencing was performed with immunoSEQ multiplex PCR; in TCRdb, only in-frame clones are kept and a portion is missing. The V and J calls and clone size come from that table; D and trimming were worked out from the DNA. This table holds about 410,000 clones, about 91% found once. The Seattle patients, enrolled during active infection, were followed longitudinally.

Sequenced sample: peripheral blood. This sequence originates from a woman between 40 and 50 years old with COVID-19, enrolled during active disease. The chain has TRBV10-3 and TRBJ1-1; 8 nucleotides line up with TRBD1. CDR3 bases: TGTGCCATCAGTGATCCCGGACAGGGTGAAGCTTTCTTT. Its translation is CAISDPGQGEAFF.